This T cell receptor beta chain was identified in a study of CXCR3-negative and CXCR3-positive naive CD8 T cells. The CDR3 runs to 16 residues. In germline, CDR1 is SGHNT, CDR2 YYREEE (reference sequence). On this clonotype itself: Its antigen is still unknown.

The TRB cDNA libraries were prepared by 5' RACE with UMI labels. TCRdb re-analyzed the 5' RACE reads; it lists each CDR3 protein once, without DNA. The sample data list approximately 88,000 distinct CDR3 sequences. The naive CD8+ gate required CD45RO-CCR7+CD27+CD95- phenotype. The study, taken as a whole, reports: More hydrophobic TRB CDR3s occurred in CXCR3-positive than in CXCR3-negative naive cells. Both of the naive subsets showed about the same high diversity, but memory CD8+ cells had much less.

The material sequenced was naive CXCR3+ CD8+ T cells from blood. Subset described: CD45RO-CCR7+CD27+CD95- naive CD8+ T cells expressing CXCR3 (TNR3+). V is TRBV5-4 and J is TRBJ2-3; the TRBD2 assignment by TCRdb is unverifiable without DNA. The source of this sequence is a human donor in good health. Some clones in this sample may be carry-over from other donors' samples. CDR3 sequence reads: CASSLVSRLAGDTQYF.